The 29 T cell receptor beta chains in this list originate from one sample, sequenced in a study of CD8+ T cells in alopecia areata (dated by TCRdb to about 2018). Libraries were made using the immunoSEQ multiplex PCR assay. For TCR sequencing, RNA was extracted from every sample and reverse transcribed into cDNA to serve as template. Sourced from immuneACCESS, this table was stored by TCRdb with only in-frame sequences that have V and J called. A share of the clones is absent; for the studies checked, an unresolved V gene accounts for under half, and the remainder has no known explanation. This sample comprises around 120,000 clones, around 64% of them detected only once. Around 2.8% of the sample is in the top ten clones. What was sequenced was CD4+ T cells sorted from blood. Every receptor here comes from a human donor in good health.

Of note for this clone: Here the CDR3 omits its conserved ending phenylalanine or tryptophan, so a read error is the likely source. The DNA is left out, because the CDR3 cannot be placed on it with certainty; the CDR3 is given as TCRdb lists it. V usage is TRBV25-1 and J usage is TRBJ2-7; whether TRBD2, the table's D call, matches the DNA was not checked. From its first to its last residue, the CDR3 has 11 amino acids. Germline loops: CDR1 MGHDK, CDR2 SYGVNS. CDR3 loop: CASSDGYTAEL.

The chain couples TRBV14 to TRBJ2-5, with D tentatively TRBD1 (6 bases). The CDR3 length is 15 residues. Trimming removed 4 bases at V and 7 bases at J, with 19 bases between. CDR1 is SGHDN, CDR2 FVKESK, per germline. CDR3 DNA sequence: TGTGCCAGCAGCCCAACCCGGTTGGGGGCAAGGACCCAGTACTTC. Its translation is CASSPTRLGARTQYF.

The chain is built from TRBV5-1 and TRBJ1-1; D unresolved. Between the trimmed V and J ends, which lost 5 bases and 0 bases, there was a span of 5 bases. The CDR3 sequence is 12 residues long. Per the germline V gene, CDR1 is SGHRS and CDR2 is YFSETQ. Here the CDR3 reads CASSEVNTEAFF. The CDR3 nucleotides are TGCGCCAGCAGTGAAGTGAACACTGAAGCTTTCTTT.

For the CDR3, the DNA is TGTGCCATCAGCGCATTCGGGGATACGCAGTATTTT. Its translation: CAISAFGDTQYF. The chain has TRBV10-3 and TRBJ2-3; D unclear. This CDR3 has 12 residues. V lost 6 bases to trimming and J lost 6 bases, with 10 bases between them. Germline CDR1 is ENHRY and CDR2 is SYGVKD.

The chain employs TRBV25-1 and TRBJ2-2, with a possible D match to TRBD1 (6 bases). Germline lookup yields CDR1 MGHDK and CDR2 SYGVNS. This CDR3 is built from 15 residues. Trimming removed 4 bases from V and 5 bases from J, with 14 bases in between. The CDR3 is CASSGPGQTTGELFF. CDR3 nucleotides: TGTGCCAGCAGTGGACCGGGACAAACTACCGGGGAGCTGTTTTTT.

A few counts support this clone. V gene TRBV5-1 combines with J gene TRBJ2-2; tentatively, D is TRBD2 (5 bases). Germline V gene lookup returns CDR1 SGHRS and CDR2 YFSETQ. Deletions cut 0 bases from V and 6 bases from J, with 12 bases between. This CDR3 has 15 amino acids. The DNA for the CDR3 is TGCGCCAGCAGCTTGGCAGCGAGCGGCTCCGGGGAGCTGTTTTTT. This codes for CASSLAASGSGELFF.

The rearrangement uses TRBV5-1 and TRBJ2-1; 8 positions match TRBD2. Germline V lookup: CDR1 SGHRS, CDR2 YFSETQ. V trimming: 0 bases; J trimming: 7 bases; junction bases outside the gene matches: 0. The CDR3 is made up of 13 amino acids. The CDR3 spells CASSLERGNEQFF. The CDR3 region has the DNA TGCGCCAGCAGCTTGGAGCGGGGGAATGAGCAGTTCTTC.

The CDR3 coding sequence is TGCAGCGTTGTTGTGGGGGGGTCCTACAATGAGCAGTTCTTC. As protein: CSVVVGGSYNEQFF. The chain has TRBV29-1 and TRBJ2-1; 7 bases map to TRBD2. V trimming: 4 bases; J trimming: 1 base; junction bases outside the gene matches: 4. The CDR3 covers 14 residues. The germline gives CDR1 SQVTM, CDR2 ANQGSEA.

The chain is built from TRBV5-6 and TRBJ2-5; TRBD1 might be the D (6 bases). Germline assignment: CDR1 SGHDT and CDR2 YYEEEE. The CDR3 is 13 residues long. The V end was cut by 4 bases, the J end by 4 bases, with 11 bases between. CDR3 residues: CASSLWTAETQYF. For the CDR3, the DNA is TGTGCCAGCAGCCTCTGGACAGCAGAGACCCAGTACTTC.

The chain recombines TRBV4-1 with TRBJ2-5; a weak D match, TRBD1 (6 bases). Germline V gene data show CDR1 as MGHRA and CDR2 as YSYEKL. CDR3 length: 14 residues. Trimming pared 4 bases from V and 1 base from J, leaving 10 bases between. CDR3 nucleotides: TGCGCCAGCAGCCCTCAGGGGACCCAAGAGACCCAGTACTTC. Its protein product is CASSPQGTQETQYF.

This clone was counted a few times. CDR3: CASSHELSYNSPLHF. DNA for the CDR3: TGTGCCAGCAGCCACGAATTGAGCTATAATTCACCCCTCCACTTT. The rearrangement joins TRBV5-6 to TRBJ1-6; D remains unclear. V gave up 4 bases and J gave up 3 bases, with 11 bases separating them. The germline V gene encodes CDR1 SGHDT and CDR2 YYEEEE. The CDR3 spans 15 residues.

The V call is TRBV29-1, the J call TRBJ2-2; 9 bases are shared with TRBD1. Germline CDR1 is SQVTM and CDR2 is ANQGSEA. V trimming: 4 bases; J trimming: 3 bases; junction bases outside the gene matches: 6. This CDR3 has 15 residues. In DNA, the CDR3 is TGCAGCGTTGCCGGGACAGGGCCTGACACCGGGGAGCTGTTTTTT. Translated: CSVAGTGPDTGELFF.

The sample holds a few counts of this clone. The chain employs TRBV19 and TRBJ2-3, with D possibly being TRBD1 (5 bases). The CDR3 is made up of 15 amino acids. Deletions cut 5 bases from V and 2 bases from J, with 14 bases between. The germline gives CDR1 LNHDA, CDR2 SQIVND (reference sequence). The CDR3 nucleotides are TGTGCCAGTAGTTCAGGTCTAGGGGACACAGATACGCAGTATTTT. The encoded protein is CASSSGLGDTDTQYF.

The rearrangement uses TRBV6-5 and TRBJ1-1, with D possibly TRBD1 on 6 matching bases. The CDR3 spans 13 residues. Looked up from germline, CDR1 is MNHEY and CDR2 is SVGAGI. The V and J ends lost 8 bases and 5 bases respectively, with 15 bases between them. The chain's CDR3 is CASYRPRGTEAFF. CDR3 bases: TGTGCCAGCTACAGGCCTAGGGGGACTGAAGCTTTCTTT.

The chain employs TRBV18 and TRBJ2-3; D is uncertain. The CDR3 consists of 12 residues. V was clipped by 6 bases and J by 5 bases, with 9 bases between them. In germline, CDR1 is KGHSH, CDR2 LQKENI. CDR3 sequence reads: CASSPPGDTQYF. As DNA, the CDR3 is TGTGCCAGCTCCCCCCCTGGAGATACGCAGTATTTT. Drawing the rest from reference TRBV18 and TRBJ2-3, the complete variable domain is NAGVMQNPRHLVRRRGQEARLRCSPMKGHSHVYWYRQLPEEGLKFMVYLQKENIIDESGMPKERFSAEFPKEGPSILRIQQVVRGDSAAYFCASSPPGDTQYFGPGTRLTVL.

This CDR3 is CASSSGEGTKNIQYF. CDR3 coding DNA: TGCGCCAGCAGCTCGGGAGAAGGAACCAAAAACATTCAGTACTTC. The chain has TRBV5-1 and TRBJ2-4, with D perhaps TRBD2 (6 bases). The CDR3 is 15 amino acids. Germline-derived CDR1 and CDR2 are SGHRS and YFSETQ. The V gene lost 3 bases and the J gene lost 2 bases, with 12 bases spanning the gap. Full variable domain (remainder filled in from reference TRBV5-1 and TRBJ2-4): KAGVTQTPRYLIKTRGQQVTLSCSPISGHRSVSWYQQTPGQGLQFLFEYFSETQRNKGNFPGRFSGRQFSNSRSEMNVSTLELGDSALYLCASSSGEGTKNIQYFGAGTRLSVL.

This clone was observed once. The V and J genes are TRBV29-1 and TRBJ1-1; D may be TRBD1 (5 bases). V lost 5 bases and J lost 1, with 11 bases in between. Germline V lookup: CDR1 SQVTM, CDR2 ANQGSEA. CDR3 length equals 13 residues. The CDR3 reads CSVPGPRNTEAFF. The CDR3 nucleotides are TGCAGCGTTCCAGGGCCCAGGAACACTGAAGCTTTCTTT.

The V gene is TRBV5-1, the J gene TRBJ2-1; D is possibly TRBD1 (6 bases). Germline assignment: CDR1 SGHRS and CDR2 YFSETQ. The CDR3 totals 12 residues. V was cut by 7 bases and J by 6 bases, with 11 bases left in between. CDR3 in amino acids: CASHRDGNEQFF. The CDR3 DNA reads TGCGCCAGCCACAGGGATGGCAATGAGCAGTTCTTC.

This clone occurred a few times. V is TRBV4-1 and J is TRBJ2-5; 7 bases line up with TRBD2. This CDR3 region has 16 residues. V shed 0 bases, J shed 1 base, and the junction held 5 bases outside the gene matches. Per germline, CDR1 MGHRA and CDR2 YSYEKL. The CDR3: CASSQDLPSGQETQYF. CDR3 nucleotides: TGCGCCAGCAGCCAAGATCTCCCTAGCGGCCAAGAGACCCAGTACTTC.

This clone has more than one count but fewer than ten. The chain uses TRBV29-1 and TRBJ2-7, with 7 positions matching TRBD1. CDR1 and CDR2 (germline): SQVTM, ANQGSEA. The CDR3 covers 14 residues. J lost 0 bases, V lost 7 bases, and 9 bases had no gene match. In nucleotides, the CDR3 is TGCAGCGCCATCAGGGGGTTCATCTCCTACGAGCAGTACTTC. The encoded protein is CSAIRGFISYEQYF.

The chain is built from TRBV4-1 and TRBJ2-3; D remains ambiguous. V lost 0 bases, J lost 4 bases, and 14 bases lay in between. The V gene's germline CDR1 is MGHRA and CDR2 YSYEKL. The CDR3 consists of 16 residues. The CDR3 here is CASSQDRNSLSDTQYF. The CDR3 DNA sequence: TGCGCCAGCAGCCAAGATCGGAACAGCCTCTCAGATACGCAGTATTTT.

This chain links TRBV30 with TRBJ2-1; D ambiguous. Germline values: CDR1 GTSNPN, CDR2 SVGIG (reference sequence). The CDR3 consists of 11 residues. V was pared by 3 bases and J by 10 bases, with 10 bases between. CDR3 sequence reads: CAWSPEKEQFF. In DNA form, the CDR3 reads TGTGCCTGGAGCCCCGAGAAGGAGCAGTTCTTC.

J is TRBJ2-3 and V is TRBV11-2; D tentatively reads TRBD1 or TRBD2 (7 bases each). There are 16 residues in the CDR3. V was cut by 4 bases and J by 1 base, with 15 bases left in between. Germline V gene lookup returns CDR1 SGHAT and CDR2 FQNNGV. The chain's CDR3 is CASSSAGGGGTDTQYF. The CDR3 coding sequence is TGTGCCAGCAGCTCCGCAGGGGGGGGCGGCACAGATACGCAGTATTTT.

The CDR3, as DNA: TGTGCCAGCAGTTCATGGGGAGCCTACGAGCAGTACTTC. This encodes CASSSWGAYEQYF. This rearrangement joins TRBV27 to TRBJ2-7, with TRBD2 as a possible D gene (5 bases). Germline values: CDR1 MNHEY, CDR2 SMNVEV (reference sequence). CDR3 length equals 13 residues. Trimming removed 4 bases at V and 2 bases at J, with 9 bases between.

The chain links TRBV29-1 to TRBJ1-2, with 9 bases that match TRBD1. Germline V CDR1 and CDR2: SQVTM, ANQGSEA. V was pared by 2 bases and J by 4 bases, with 5 bases of the junction left unmatched. The CDR3 totals 14 residues. The CDR3 bases are TGCAGCGTTGAACAGGGACAGGGAGTCTATGGCTACACCTTC. It is translated as CSVEQGQGVYGYTF.

In regard to this clone: Germline is not matched at one junction end, which may reflect a read error. This chain joins TRBV7-2 and TRBJ2-7; 9 nucleotides agree with TRBD1. The V gene's germline CDR1 is SGHTA and CDR2 FQGNSA. This CDR3 is built from 13 residues. CDR3 sequence reads: CASSLAQGQGTHF. DNA for the CDR3: TGTGCCAGCAGCTTAGCGCAGGGACAGGGAACGCACTTC.

V and J are TRBV7-2 and TRBJ1-1; no clear D gene. The CDR3 has 13 amino acids. The V gene lost 2 bases and the J gene lost 4 bases, with 8 bases spanning the gap. Germline CDR1 and CDR2: SGHTA and FQGNSA. DNA of the CDR3: TGTGCCAGCAGCTTATATCGGAGCACTGAAGCTTTCTTT. Its translation is CASSLYRSTEAFF.

This clone was found a few times. The V gene is TRBV6-6, the J gene TRBJ1-2; D remains unclear. Trimming removed 0 bases at V and 8 bases at J, with 4 bases between. There are 11 residues in the CDR3. Germline V gives CDR1 MNHNY, CDR2 SVGAGI (reference sequence). In DNA, the CDR3 is TGTGCCAGCAGTTACTCGTTGGGCTACACCTTC. Its translation: CASSYSLGYTF.

This chain uses TRBV5-1 with TRBJ2-1; D uncertain. This CDR3 is 13 amino acids long. Germline-derived CDR1 and CDR2 are SGHRS and YFSETQ. Trimming removed 0 bases from V and 3 bases from J, with 4 bases in between. The CDR3 DNA sequence: TGCGCCAGCAGCTTGGTGGGCTACAATGAGCAGTTCTTC. Translating it yields CASSLVGYNEQFF. The full variable domain, its missing parts supplied by reference TRBV5-1 and TRBJ2-1, is KAGVTQTPRYLIKTRGQQVTLSCSPISGHRSVSWYQQTPGQGLQFLFEYFSETQRNKGNFPGRFSGRQFSNSRSEMNVSTLELGDSALYLCASSLVGYNEQFFGPGTRLTVL.